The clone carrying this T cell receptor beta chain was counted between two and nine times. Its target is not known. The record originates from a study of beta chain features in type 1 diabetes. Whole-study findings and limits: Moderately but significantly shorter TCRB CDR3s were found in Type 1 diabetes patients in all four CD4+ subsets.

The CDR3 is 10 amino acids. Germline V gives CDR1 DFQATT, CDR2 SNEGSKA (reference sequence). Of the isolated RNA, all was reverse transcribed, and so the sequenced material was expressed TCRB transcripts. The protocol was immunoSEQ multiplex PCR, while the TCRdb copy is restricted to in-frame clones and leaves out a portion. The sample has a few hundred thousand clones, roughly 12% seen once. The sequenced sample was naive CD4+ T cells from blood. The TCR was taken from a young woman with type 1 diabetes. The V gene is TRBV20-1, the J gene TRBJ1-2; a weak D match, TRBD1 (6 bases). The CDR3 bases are TGCCGCTCCTCAGGGGATGGCTACACCTTC. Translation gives CRSSGDGYTF.